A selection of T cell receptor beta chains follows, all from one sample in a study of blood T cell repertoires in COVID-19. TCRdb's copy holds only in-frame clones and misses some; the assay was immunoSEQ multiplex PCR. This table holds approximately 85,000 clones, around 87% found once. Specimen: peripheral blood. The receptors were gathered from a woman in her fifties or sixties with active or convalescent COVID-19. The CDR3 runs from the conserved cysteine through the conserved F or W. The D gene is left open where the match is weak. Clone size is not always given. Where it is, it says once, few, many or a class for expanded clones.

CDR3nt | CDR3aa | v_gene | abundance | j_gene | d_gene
TGTGCCAGCGGCCAGGGGCCCCAGGGTGAAGCTTTCTTT | CASGQGPQGEAFF | TRBV5-6 | NA | TRBJ1-1 | NA
TGTGCCAGTAGTATCATCGGGACAGGGTCTGAAGCTTTCTTT | CASSIIGTGSEAFF | TRBV19 | few | TRBJ1-1 | TRBD1
TGTGCCACCAGTGAGACCGGGACAGGGGAAAACATTCAGTACTTC | CATSETGTGENIQYF | TRBV24-1 | NA | TRBJ2-4 | TRBD1
TGTGCCAGCAGTTACCGGGACAGGAGTAATGAAAAACTGTTTTTT | CASSYRDRSNEKLFF | TRBV6-6 | NA | TRBJ1-4 | TRBD1
TGTGCCAGCAGCCCCAGGAGGGGAGGCCCTGAAGCTTTCTTT | CASSPRRGGPEAFF | TRBV5-6 | NA | TRBJ1-1 | NA
TGTGCCAGCAGCGGGGCCCCCACAGATACGCAGTATTTT | CASSGAPTDTQYF | TRBV7-9 | once | TRBJ2-3 | NA
TGCGCCAGCAGCCAAGGGACAGGGCGGGAGCAGTACTTC | CASSQGTGREQYF | TRBV4-1 | NA | TRBJ2-7 | TRBD1
TGTGCCAGCAGTACGGGACTCGAACTAGAAGGCTACACCTTC | CASSTGLELEGYTF | TRBV27 | NA | TRBJ1-2 | NA
TGTGCCAGCAGCTCGGAGGGGTGGGATGGCTACACCTTC | CASSSEGWDGYTF | TRBV7-8 | NA | TRBJ1-2 | NA
TGTGCCCCTAACGGGTGGGAGTGGGGCGGGGAGCTGTTTTTT | CAPNGWEWGGELFF | TRBV9 | NA | TRBJ2-2 | NA
TGCGCCAGCAGCTTGGACAGGGGGTTTGCAACTAATGAAAAACTGTTTTTT | CASSLDRGFATNEKLFF | TRBV5-1 | NA | TRBJ1-4 | TRBD1
TGTGCCAGCAGGAGACAGGGGAATCAGCCCCAGCATTTT | CASRRQGNQPQHF | TRBV6-5 | NA | TRBJ1-5 | TRBD1
TGCGCCAGCAGTTTTGGGTGTCAAAAAGACAATGGCCCTGATACGCAGTATTTT | CASSFGCQKDNGPDTQYF | TRBV23-1 | NA | TRBJ2-3 | NA
TGTGCCAGCAGTCCAGAGACAGGGGCTGGAAACACCATATATTTT | CASSPETGAGNTIYF | TRBV2 | NA | TRBJ1-3 | TRBD1
TGTGCCAGCAGCTTAAAGCGGGACAGGGTCGACGCGAACACCGGGGAGCTGTTTTTT | CASSLKRDRVDANTGELFF | TRBV7-6 | NA | TRBJ2-2 | TRBD1
TGTGCCAGCAGCTTAGCTGACACCCAGCCCCAGCATTTT | CASSLADTQPQHF | TRBV7-2 | NA | TRBJ1-5 | NA
TGTGCCAGCAGCTGGGACAGGGCTATAAGTGGTTCACCCCTCCACTTT | CASSWDRAISGSPLHF | TRBV7-2 | NA | TRBJ1-6 | TRBD1
TGTGCCATCAGTGCTAACAGGGCGGAGGGAAACACCATATATTTT | CAISANRAEGNTIYF | TRBV10-3 | NA | TRBJ1-3 | NA
TGCAGCGTGAGGACAGGCCACAATGAGCAGTTCTTC | CSVRTGHNEQFF | TRBV29-1 | NA | TRBJ2-1 | TRBD1
TGTGCCAGCAGTTTAGAGCGGCTCTCCTACAATGAGCAGTTCTTC | CASSLERLSYNEQFF | TRBV27 | NA | TRBJ2-1 | NA
TGTGCCAGTAGCCCGGGTAGCCCGAACACTGAAGCTTTCTTT | CASSPGSPNTEAFF | TRBV19 | NA | TRBJ1-1 | NA
TGTGCCAGTAGTATACGTCGGGGAAGGCAGCCCCAGCATTTT | CASSIRRGRQPQHF | TRBV19 | NA | TRBJ1-5 | NA
TGTGCCACCAGTGTTAAGCGGGGGGACAATGAGCAGTTCTTC | CATSVKRGDNEQFF | TRBV24-1 | NA | TRBJ2-1 | TRBD2
TGTGCCAGCAGTGATATGTACGAGCAGTACTTC | CASSDMYEQYF | TRBV2 | NA | TRBJ2-7 | NA
TGTGCCAGCAGCTTACTGACAGGGGAGATCTACGAGCAGTACTTC | CASSLLTGEIYEQYF | TRBV7-9 | NA | TRBJ2-7 | TRBD1
TGTGCCAGCAGCGCCCGGACAGGGTCCCCCCTCGAGCAGTACTTC | CASSARTGSPLEQYF | TRBV7-6 | NA | TRBJ2-7 | TRBD1
TGTGCCAGCAGCCAAAACGCGGGCGCCGGGGAGCTGTTTTTT | CASSQNAGAGELFF | TRBV4-2 | NA | TRBJ2-2 | NA
TGTGCCACCAGGGCCGGGGGGGGCGCGGGACATTCCTACGAGCAGTACTTC | CATRAGGGAGHSYEQYF | TRBV24-1 | NA | TRBJ2-7 | TRBD2
TGTGCCAGCAGTTACGCCACGGCAGGTGGGAGGTCACCCCTCCACTTT | CASSYATAGGRSPLHF | TRBV6-2/TRBV6-3 | NA | TRBJ1-6 | NA
TGTGCCAGCAGACCTAGCGGGGGGACCGGGGAGCTGTTTTTT | CASRPSGGTGELFF | TRBV6-2/TRBV6-3 | NA | TRBJ2-2 | TRBD2
TGTGCCAGCAGCTTCTGGACAGGGGGCGACGAGCAGTACTTC | CASSFWTGGDEQYF | TRBV11-1 | NA | TRBJ2-7 | TRBD1
TGTGCCAGCAGTTACTCCGGGACAGGGAGAGAGCAGTACTTC | CASSYSGTGREQYF | TRBV6-5 | NA | TRBJ2-7 | TRBD1
TGTGCCATCAGTGAATCCCTGGCAGGGAAGAATGAAAAACTGTTTTTT | CAISESLAGKNEKLFF | TRBV10-3 | NA | TRBJ1-4 | NA
TGTGCCAGCAGTTTACAAAGCCCTAACACTGAAGCTTTCTTT | CASSLQSPNTEAFF | TRBV28 | NA | TRBJ1-1 | NA
TGTGCCAGCAGCTCAGGGGGGAACTATGGCTACACCTTC | CASSSGGNYGYTF | TRBV7-2 | NA | TRBJ1-2 | TRBD1
TGTGCCAGTACCCCCCGGGGGGACAGGGGGCACACTGAAGCTTTCTTT | CASTPRGDRGHTEAFF | TRBV19 | once | TRBJ1-1 | TRBD1
TGTGCCAGCAGTGGTGGAGTAGCGGGGGTCCGTGATGGCCTCAGGGGGGAGCAGTACTTC | CASSGGVAGVRDGLRGEQYF | TRBV6-1 | NA | TRBJ2-7 | TRBD2
TGTGCCAGCAGTTATACCGCGGGGGTACCACAATACGAGCAGTACTTC | CASSYTAGVPQYEQYF | TRBV6-5 | NA | TRBJ2-7 | TRBD2
TGTGCCAGCGGCCTGGACAGGGTCCCCTACGAGCAGTACTTC | CASGLDRVPYEQYF | TRBV25-1 | few | TRBJ2-7 | TRBD1
TGTGCCTGGGACCGGGACAGGGTATCATCCGAGCAGTACTTC | CAWDRDRVSSEQYF | TRBV30 | NA | TRBJ2-7 | TRBD1
TGTGCCAGCAGCTCCCTCGGACAAATTACGAACACTGAAGCTTTCTTT | CASSSLGQITNTEAFF | TRBV7-3 | NA | TRBJ1-1 | NA
TGTGCCTGGAATCAGGGATCTAATTCACCCCTCCACTTT | CAWNQGSNSPLHF | TRBV30 | NA | TRBJ1-6 | NA
TGTGCCAGCAGTCCAGGGTACACTGAAGCTTTCTTT | CASSPGYTEAFF | TRBV12-3/TRBV12-4 | NA | TRBJ1-1 | NA
TGTGCCAGTACCTGGGACAGGGGAGGTAATGAGCAGTTCTTC | CASTWDRGGNEQFF | TRBV19 | NA | TRBJ2-1 | TRBD1
TGTGCCAGAAGCTTGGGTCCAGGGCGGGAGACCCAGTACTTC | CARSLGPGRETQYF | TRBV5-3 | NA | TRBJ2-5 | NA
TGTGCCAGCAGCACGGGACAGGCCGCGCCTAACTATGGCTACACCTTC | CASSTGQAAPNYGYTF | TRBV7-3 | NA | TRBJ1-2 | TRBD1
TGTGCCAGTACTCAGGGCGGCTCTGGAAACACCATATATTTT | CASTQGGSGNTIYF | TRBV19 | NA | TRBJ1-3 | NA
TGTGCCAGCTCCCGAAGCACAGGGGCCGGCGCTAACTATGGCTACACCTTC | CASSRSTGAGANYGYTF | TRBV18 | NA | TRBJ1-2 | TRBD1
TGTGCCAGCAGCTTACAACAGAACACTGAAGCTTTCTTT | CASSLQQNTEAFF | TRBV7-6 | NA | TRBJ1-1 | NA
TGTGCCAGCAGTGAATGGGTGTCAGGGGCCAATCAGCCCCAGCATTTT | CASSEWVSGANQPQHF | TRBV6-1 | once | TRBJ1-5 | NA
TGTGCCTGGTCGGGAACCAGCTCCTACAATGAGCAGTTCTTC | CAWSGTSSYNEQFF | TRBV30 | NA | TRBJ2-1 | NA
TGTGCCAGCAGCTTATCGGTGAACACTGAAGCTTTCTTT | CASSLSVNTEAFF | TRBV7-9 | NA | TRBJ1-1 | NA
TGCGCCAGCAGCTTACTCCGGGGATCAGATACGCAGTATTTT | CASSLLRGSDTQYF | TRBV5-1 | NA | TRBJ2-3 | NA
TGTGCCAGCAGCCACCGGACAGGGAGCCCCTACGAGCAGTACTTC | CASSHRTGSPYEQYF | TRBV11-3 | NA | TRBJ2-7 | TRBD1